Listed below are T cell receptor beta chains from one sample, sequenced in a study of blood T cell repertoires in COVID-19. This table comes from immunoSEQ multiplex PCR, and its TCRdb copy is limited to in-frame clones, with some not included. The data show 300,000 to 350,000 clones, with approximately 88% seen just once and about 9.8% held by the top ten. Sequenced material: PBMCs or T cells enriched from blood (not recorded which). Every receptor here comes from a woman aged 18-29 years who had recovered from COVID-19. The CDR3 runs from the conserved cysteine through the conserved F or W. D genes are given only for firm matches. Where a row states a size, it is once, few, many or the class of an expanded clone; other rows omit it.

NA | TRBD1 | TRBJ2-7 | TRBV14 | CASSRTVGTGGEYF | TGTGCCAGCAGCCGGACAGTGGGGACAGGGGGGGAGTACTTC
few | NA | TRBJ1-2 | TRBV6-2/TRBV6-3 | CASSYPGQSYGYTF | TGTGCCAGCAGTTACCCTGGACAGTCGTATGGCTACACCTTC
NA | NA | TRBJ2-1 | TRBV5-1 | CASSSSGAYNEQFF | TGCGCCAGCAGCTCTTCCGGGGCCTACAATGAGCAGTTCTTC
NA | NA | TRBJ1-6 | TRBV5-1 | CASSPRGGFKNSPLHF | TGCGCCAGCAGCCCAAGGGGGGGGTTTAAGAATTCACCCCTCCACTTT
NA | TRBD1 | TRBJ1-2 | TRBV28 | CASRDTGVGYTF | TGTGCCAGCAGGGATACAGGGGTTGGCTACACCTTC
once | NA | TRBJ2-3 | TRBV7-2 | CASSLMLVTTSTDTQYF | TGTGCCAGCAGCTTGATGCTTGTCACGACAAGCACAGATACGCAGTATTTT
once | TRBD2 | TRBJ2-1 | TRBV18 | CASSPPSSGGGSEQFF | TGTGCCAGCTCACCACCGTCTAGCGGGGGGGGCTCGGAGCAGTTCTTC
NA | TRBD1 | TRBJ1-6 | TRBV19 | CASGQGNSYNSPLHF | TGTGCATCGGGACAGGGCAACTCCTATAATTCACCCCTCCACTTT
NA | TRBD2 | TRBJ2-3 | TRBV4-1 | CASSHFAGTSARRQYF | TGCGCCAGCAGCCATTTCGCCGGGACTAGCGCCCGTCGGCAGTATTTT
NA | TRBD1 | TRBJ2-2 | TRBV5-6 | CASSLEQGGNTGELFF | TGTGCCAGCAGCTTGGAACAGGGGGGGAACACCGGGGAGCTGTTTTTT
NA | NA | TRBJ1-2 | TRBV7-9 | CASNTLRMGHYYTF | TGTGCCAGCAACACCCTCCGCATGGGGCATTACTACACCTTC
NA | NA | TRBJ2-1 | TRBV7-9 | CASSPDNEQFF | TGTGCCAGCAGCCCCGACAATGAGCAGTTCTTC
many | NA | TRBJ1-1 | TRBV28 | CASLASRGHTEAFF | TGTGCCAGTCTTGCTTCCAGGGGACACACTGAAGCTTTCTTT
NA | TRBD1 | TRBJ2-7 | TRBV28 | CASSLSGRGRSSYEQYF | TGTGCCAGCAGTTTATCAGGCAGGGGGCGAAGTTCCTACGAGCAGTACTTC
NA | NA | TRBJ2-5 | TRBV28 | CASGNRVVETQYF | TGTGCCAGCGGGAACAGGGTGGTAGAGACCCAGTACTTC
NA | TRBD1 | TRBJ1-5 | TRBV19 | CASSIVGDSIRPQHF | TGTGCCAGTAGTATAGTAGGGGACAGCATCAGGCCCCAGCATTTT
NA | TRBD1 | TRBJ2-1 | TRBV5-6 | CASSLAGTGKNEQFF | TGTGCCAGCAGCTTGGCCGGGACAGGGAAAAATGAGCAGTTCTTC
NA | TRBD1 | TRBJ1-1 | TRBV6-4 | CASRDRGSPEAFF | TGTGCCAGCCGGGACAGGGGGTCCCCTGAAGCTTTCTTT
NA | NA | TRBJ1-1 | TRBV19 | CASRVGGNTEAFF | TGTGCCAGTAGGGTCGGTGGGAACACTGAAGCTTTCTTT
NA | TRBD1 | TRBJ2-7 | TRBV18 | CASRTGTASYEQYF | TGTGCCAGTCGCACCGGGACAGCCTCCTACGAGCAGTACTTC
NA | TRBD1 | TRBJ1-2 | TRBV5-1 | CASSFQGGIYGYTF | TGCGCCAGCAGCTTCCAGGGGGGTATCTATGGCTACACCTTC
NA | NA | TRBJ1-4 | TRBV9 | CASSALFGGNEKLFF | TGTGCCAGCAGCGCCTTATTTGGCGGGAATGAAAAACTGTTTTTT
NA | NA | TRBJ1-2 | TRBV4-2 | CASSGGGRGRGYTF | TGTGCCAGCAGCGGGGGGGGTCGCGGCCGGGGCTACACCTTC
NA | NA | TRBJ2-3 | TRBV19 | CASSRGRADTQYF | TGTGCCAGTAGTAGGGGCCGAGCAGATACGCAGTATTTT
NA | NA | TRBJ1-1 | TRBV7-3 | CASSLAGQLTEAFF | TGTGCCAGCAGCTTAGCAGGACAGCTAACTGAAGCTTTCTTT
NA | NA | TRBJ1-1 | TRBV2 | CASSGDTQEAFF | TGTGCCAGCAGTGGAGACACCCAGGAAGCTTTCTTT
NA | NA | TRBJ1-1 | TRBV6-5 | CASSSGGLTEAFF | TGTGCCAGCAGTTCGGGGGGCCTCACTGAAGCTTTCTTT
NA | NA | TRBJ1-1 | TRBV4-1 | CASSQEGGRRNTEAFF | TGCGCCAGCAGCCAAGAGGGGGGACGGCGGAACACTGAAGCTTTCTTT
NA | TRBD1 | TRBJ2-1 | TRBV28 | CASSLRQGIYNEQFF | TGTGCCAGCAGTTTACGACAGGGGATTTACAATGAGCAGTTCTTC
once | TRBD1 | TRBJ1-4 | TRBV28 | CASSGGQGYEKLFF | TGTGCCAGCAGTGGGGGACAGGGGTATGAAAAACTGTTTTTT
few | NA | TRBJ1-1 | TRBV14 | CASSQAAPGHPRFLYTEAFF | TGTGCCAGCAGCCAAGCTGCACCGGGACACCCACGTTTCCTGTACACTGAAGCTTTCTTT
NA | TRBD1 | TRBJ1-2 | TRBV10-3 | CAIGTEEYGYTF | TGTGCCATCGGGACAGAAGAATATGGCTACACCTTC
once | TRBD2 | TRBJ2-2 | TRBV5-4 | CASSFLAGGKPTPNTGELFF | TGTGCCAGCAGCTTCCTAGCGGGGGGGAAACCAACCCCGAACACCGGGGAGCTGTTTTTT
NA | TRBD1 | TRBJ2-3 | TRBV13 | CASSPDGTGNQFPDTQYF | TGTGCCAGCAGCCCAGACGGGACAGGCAACCAATTTCCAGATACGCAGTATTTT
NA | TRBD2 | TRBJ2-1 | TRBV28 | CASSSPGLALNEQFF | TGTGCCAGCAGTTCACCGGGACTAGCGCTCAATGAGCAGTTCTTC
NA | NA | TRBJ2-7 | TRBV3-1/TRBV3-2 | CASSQDVGGLIPYEQYF | TGTGCCAGCAGCCAAGATGTTGGAGGGTTGATCCCCTACGAGCAGTACTTC
NA | NA | TRBJ2-7 | TRBV3-1/TRBV3-2 | CASSQEGRKQYF | TGTGCCAGCAGCCAAGAAGGGAGAAAGCAGTACTTC
NA | TRBD2 | TRBJ2-7 | TRBV9 | CASSVGSGGLYYEQYF | TGTGCCAGCAGCGTAGGGTCGGGAGGCCTCTACTACGAGCAGTACTTC
NA | TRBD2 | TRBJ2-1 | TRBV28 | CASRTLWGGANYNEQFF | TGTGCCAGCCGTACTCTCTGGGGAGGGGCCAACTACAATGAGCAGTTCTTC
NA | TRBD2 | TRBJ2-7 | TRBV3-1/TRBV3-2 | CASSHLAGASYEQYF | TGTGCCAGCAGCCACCTAGCGGGAGCCTCCTACGAGCAGTACTTC
NA | TRBD1 | TRBJ1-2 | TRBV5-4 | CASSLDRGFNYGYTF | TGTGCCAGCAGCCTCGACAGGGGATTTAACTATGGCTACACCTTC
once | NA | TRBJ2-1 | TRBV11-2 | CASSLDPGSNEQFF | TGTGCCAGCAGCTTAGACCCAGGCTCCAATGAGCAGTTCTTC
NA | NA | TRBJ1-5 | TRBV7-2 | CASSLDRFGRIINQPQHF | TGTGCCAGCAGCTTAGACCGGTTCGGCAGGATAATTAATCAGCCCCAGCATTTT
NA | NA | TRBJ1-2 | TRBV5-5 | CASRADYGYTF | TGTGCCAGCAGGGCAGACTATGGCTACACCTTC
few | NA | TRBJ2-7 | TRBV4-2 | CASSPRGVASGVGEQYF | TGTGCCAGCAGCCCACGCGGGGTAGCGAGTGGGGTTGGCGAGCAGTACTTC
NA | NA | TRBJ2-4 | TRBV5-8 | CASTRLDTKNIQYF | TGTGCCAGCACCCGATTGGACACCAAAAACATTCAGTACTTC
once | NA | TRBJ2-3 | TRBV3-1/TRBV3-2 | CASSQDYLSDTQYF | TGTGCCAGCAGCCAAGACTACCTCTCCGATACGCAGTATTTT